This record covers a single TCR beta chain. The data originate from a study of blood T cell repertoires in COVID-19. About the study: Some COVID-19 samples were acute and others convalescent; all came from the United States, Italy and Spain. Sources were T cells, B-cell-depleted T cells, or PBMCs; the material itself was cDNA or gDNA.

Germline CDR1 SGHTA, CDR2 FQGNSA. This CDR3 region has 14 residues. The V and J ends lost 2 bases and 6 bases respectively, with 8 bases between them. Here immunoSEQ multiplex PCR was the method, and the copy in TCRdb shows in-frame clones only, minus some. Here the sample spans 150,000 to 200,000 clones, over 80% being singletons. The receptor comes from a woman between 45 and 60 years old with acute or convalescent COVID-19. The rearrangement joins TRBV7-2 to TRBJ1-6; D uncertain. Sequencing was performed on peripheral blood. The CDR3 loop is CASSLYSLNSPLHF. The CDR3 DNA reads TGTGCCAGCAGCTTATACAGCCTTAATTCACCCCTCCACTTT.